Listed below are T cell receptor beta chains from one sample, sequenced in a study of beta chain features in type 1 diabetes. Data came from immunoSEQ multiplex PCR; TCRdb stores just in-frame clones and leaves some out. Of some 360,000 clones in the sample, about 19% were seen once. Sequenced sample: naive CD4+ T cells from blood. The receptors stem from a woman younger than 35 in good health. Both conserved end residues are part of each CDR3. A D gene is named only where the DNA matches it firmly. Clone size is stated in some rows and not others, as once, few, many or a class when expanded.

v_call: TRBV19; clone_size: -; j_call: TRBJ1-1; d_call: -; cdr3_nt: TGTGCCAGTAGTATACCTGAGGGCACTGAAGCTTTCTTT; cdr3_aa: CASSIPEGTEAFF
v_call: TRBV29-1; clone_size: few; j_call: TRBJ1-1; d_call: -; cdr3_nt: TGCAGCGGCCGCTCCGGGGCGGGAAGCACTGAAGCTTTCTTT; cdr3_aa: CSGRSGAGSTEAFF
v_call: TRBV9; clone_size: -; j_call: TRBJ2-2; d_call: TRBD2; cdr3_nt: TGTGCCAGCACCAAACTAGCGGGAGTGAACACCGGGGAGCTGTTTTTT; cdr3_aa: CASTKLAGVNTGELFF
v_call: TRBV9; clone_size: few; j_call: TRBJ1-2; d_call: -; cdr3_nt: TGTGCCAGCAGCGTAAACGGGGAATATGGCTACACCTTC; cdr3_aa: CASSVNGEYGYTF
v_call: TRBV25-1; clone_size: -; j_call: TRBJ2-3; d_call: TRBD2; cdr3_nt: TGTGCCAGCAGTGTCGGCGGGCTAGCGGGGCGGGATACGCAGTATTTT; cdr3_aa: CASSVGGLAGRDTQYF
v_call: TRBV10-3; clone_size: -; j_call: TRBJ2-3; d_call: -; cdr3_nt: TGTGCCATCAGTGAACAGGGTAGCACAGATACGCAGTATTTT; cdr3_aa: CAISEQGSTDTQYF
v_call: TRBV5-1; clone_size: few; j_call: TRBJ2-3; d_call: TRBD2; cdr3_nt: TGCGCCAGCAGCCCCCGTCGGACTAGCGGGGGGTTAGGCAAGTCCTCCCTCGGCACAGATACGCAGTATTTT; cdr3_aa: CASSPRRTSGGLGKSSLGTDTQYF
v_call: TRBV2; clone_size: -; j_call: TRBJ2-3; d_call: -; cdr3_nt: TGTGCCAGCAGTGAGTTTTTCCTTACAGATACGCAGTATTTT; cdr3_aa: CASSEFFLTDTQYF
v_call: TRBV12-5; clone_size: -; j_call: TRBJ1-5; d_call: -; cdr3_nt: TGTGCTAGTGGTTCCCTCCAGCCCCAGCATTTT; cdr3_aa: CASGSLQPQHF
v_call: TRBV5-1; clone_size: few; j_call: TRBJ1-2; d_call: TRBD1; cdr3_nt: TGCGCCAGCAGCTCGACAGGGGTTGGCTACACCTTC; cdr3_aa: CASSSTGVGYTF
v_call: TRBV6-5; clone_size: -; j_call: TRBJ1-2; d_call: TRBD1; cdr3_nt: TGTGCCAGCAGTTACCGTCGGGACAGGGGGCTCGGCTACACCTTC; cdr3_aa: CASSYRRDRGLGYTF
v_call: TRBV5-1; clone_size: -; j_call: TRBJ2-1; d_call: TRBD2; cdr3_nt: TGCGCCAGCAGCCGACTAGCGGACAGATACAATGAGCAGTTCTTC; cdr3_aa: CASSRLADRYNEQFF
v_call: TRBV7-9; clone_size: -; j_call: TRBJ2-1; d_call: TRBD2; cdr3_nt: TGTGCCAGCAGCTTAGAAGCGGGAGCTGGGGCCTCCAATGAGCAGTTCTTC; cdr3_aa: CASSLEAGAGASNEQFF
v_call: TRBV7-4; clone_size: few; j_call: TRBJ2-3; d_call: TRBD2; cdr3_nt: TGTGCCAGCAGCTTACCGCTAGCGGGGGGGCCTGGCACAGATACGCAGTATTTT; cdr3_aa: CASSLPLAGGPGTDTQYF
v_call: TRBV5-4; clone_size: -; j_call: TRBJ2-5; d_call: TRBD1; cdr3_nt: TGTGCCAGCAGCTTGGCCAGGGGGCCGTTGGAGACCCAGTACTTC; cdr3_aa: CASSLARGPLETQYF
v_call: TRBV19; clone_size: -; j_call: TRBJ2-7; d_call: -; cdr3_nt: TGTGCCAGTCATAGCGGAACCTCCTACGAGCAGTACTTC; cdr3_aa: CASHSGTSYEQYF
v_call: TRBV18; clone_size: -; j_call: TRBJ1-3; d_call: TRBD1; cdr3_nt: TGTGCCAGCTCACCACCGCAACAGGGGGCTGGAAACACCATATATTTT; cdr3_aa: CASSPPQQGAGNTIYF
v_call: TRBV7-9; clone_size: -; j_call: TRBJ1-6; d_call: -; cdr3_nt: TGTGCCAGCAGGGAGGATAATTCACCCCTCCACTTT; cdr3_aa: CASREDNSPLHF
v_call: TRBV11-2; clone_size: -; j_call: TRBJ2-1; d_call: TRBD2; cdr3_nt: TGTGCCAGCAGCTTAGTTTCTAGCGGGGGGTACCTCGATGAGCAGTTCTTC; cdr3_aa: CASSLVSSGGYLDEQFF
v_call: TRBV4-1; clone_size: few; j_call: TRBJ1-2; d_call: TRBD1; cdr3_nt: TGCGCCAGCAGCCAAAGGGACAGGAGTAACTATGGCTACACCTTC; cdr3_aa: CASSQRDRSNYGYTF
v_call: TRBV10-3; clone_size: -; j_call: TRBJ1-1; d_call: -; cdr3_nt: TGTGCCATAAGTGAGGGGGGCCGGCCAGGGGACACTGAAGCTTTCTTT; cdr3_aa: CAISEGGRPGDTEAFF
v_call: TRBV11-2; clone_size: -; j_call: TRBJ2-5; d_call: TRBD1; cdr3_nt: TGTGCCAGCAGCTTAGGTGTCCGGGACAGTTTCCAAGAGACCCAGTACTTC; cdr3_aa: CASSLGVRDSFQETQYF
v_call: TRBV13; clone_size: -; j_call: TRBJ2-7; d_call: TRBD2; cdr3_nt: TGTGCCAGCAGCCCAGGGACTAGAATGGGGCAGTACTTC; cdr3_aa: CASSPGTRMGQYF
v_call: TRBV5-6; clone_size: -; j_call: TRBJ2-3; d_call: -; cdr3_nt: TGTGCCAGCAGCTTGGACAGAGTGAGCACAGATACGCAGTATTTT; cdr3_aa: CASSLDRVSTDTQYF
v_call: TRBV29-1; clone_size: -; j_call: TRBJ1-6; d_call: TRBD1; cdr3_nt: TGCAGCGTTGGCACAGGGGGAAATAATTCACCCCTCCACTTT; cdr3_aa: CSVGTGGNNSPLHF
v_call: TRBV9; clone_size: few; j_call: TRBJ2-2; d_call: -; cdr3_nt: TGTGCCAGCACCCGTAGGGGGCGGGGGGCGAACACCGGGGAGCTGTTTTTT; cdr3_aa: CASTRRGRGANTGELFF
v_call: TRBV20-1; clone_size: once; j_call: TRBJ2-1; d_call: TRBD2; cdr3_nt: TGCAGTGCCGCGGGAGGGGAGCAGTTCTTC; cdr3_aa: CSAAGGEQFF
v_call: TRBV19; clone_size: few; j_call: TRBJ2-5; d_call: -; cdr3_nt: TGTGCCAGTAGTATTCAAGACAGCCAAGAGACCCAGTACTTC; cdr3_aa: CASSIQDSQETQYF
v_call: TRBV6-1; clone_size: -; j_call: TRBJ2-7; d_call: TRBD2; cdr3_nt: TGTGCCAGCAAAGGCGGGAGGGCCCACGAGCAGTACTTC; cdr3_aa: CASKGGRAHEQYF
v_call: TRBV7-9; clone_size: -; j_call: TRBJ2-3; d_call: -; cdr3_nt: TGTGCCAGCAGCTTAATGGGGGGACAGTCTCAGTATTTT; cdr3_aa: CASSLMGGQSQYF
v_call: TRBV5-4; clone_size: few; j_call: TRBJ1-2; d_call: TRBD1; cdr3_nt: TGTGCCAGCAGCTTCCTCGGAAGGGGGCGCGGGGGCTACACCTTC; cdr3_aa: CASSFLGRGRGGYTF
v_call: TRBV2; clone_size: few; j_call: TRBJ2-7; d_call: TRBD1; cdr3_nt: TGTGCCAGCAGTGGACAGGGTGAATACGAGCAGTACTTC; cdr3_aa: CASSGQGEYEQYF
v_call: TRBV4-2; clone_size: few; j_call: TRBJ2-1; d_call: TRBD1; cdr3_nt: TGTGCCAGCAGCCAAGAAGGGACAGGGAGTCGGGAGCAGTTCTTC; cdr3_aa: CASSQEGTGSREQFF
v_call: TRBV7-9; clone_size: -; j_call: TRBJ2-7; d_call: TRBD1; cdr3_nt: TGTGCCAGCAGCTTAGATCCGGGACAGGGACTTTACGAGCAGTACTTC; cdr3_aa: CASSLDPGQGLYEQYF
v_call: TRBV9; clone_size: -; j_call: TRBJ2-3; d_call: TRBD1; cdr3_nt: TGTGCCAGCAGCTTTCGACAGGGGGCATCAGATACGCAGTATTTT; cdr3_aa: CASSFRQGASDTQYF
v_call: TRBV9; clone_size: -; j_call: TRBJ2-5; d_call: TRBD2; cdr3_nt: TGTGCCAGCAGCGTAGGCTCGGGAGGCGAGACCCAGTACTTC; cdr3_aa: CASSVGSGGETQYF
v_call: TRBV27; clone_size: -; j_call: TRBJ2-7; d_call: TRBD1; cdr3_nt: TGTGCCAGCAGTCCTCCCCCGGGACAGGGACATTCCTACGAGCAGTACTTC; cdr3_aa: CASSPPPGQGHSYEQYF
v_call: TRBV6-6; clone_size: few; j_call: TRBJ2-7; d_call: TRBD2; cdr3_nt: TGTGCCAGCTTGGGACTAGCGGGGACCTACGAGCAGTACTTC; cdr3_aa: CASLGLAGTYEQYF
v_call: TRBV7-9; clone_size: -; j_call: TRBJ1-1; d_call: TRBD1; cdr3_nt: TGTGCCAGCAGCTTCACAGGGGCAGGTACTGAAGCTTTCTTT; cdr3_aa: CASSFTGAGTEAFF
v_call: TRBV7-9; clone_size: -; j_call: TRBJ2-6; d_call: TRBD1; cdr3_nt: TGTGCCAGCAGCTTGAAGGACAGGAGCTCTGGGGCCAACGTCCTGACTTTC; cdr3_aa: CASSLKDRSSGANVLTF
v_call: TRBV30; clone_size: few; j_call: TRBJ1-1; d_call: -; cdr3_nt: TGTGCCTTGGGCGGGGGGTCGGTTAACACTGAAGCTTTCTTT; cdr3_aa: CALGGGSVNTEAFF
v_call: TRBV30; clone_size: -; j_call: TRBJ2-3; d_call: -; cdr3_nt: TGTGCCTGGAACAAGGGGCCGGCAGATACGCAGTATTTT; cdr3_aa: CAWNKGPADTQYF
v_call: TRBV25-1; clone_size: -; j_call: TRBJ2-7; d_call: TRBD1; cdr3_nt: TGTGCCAGCAGTGCGACAGGGGGTGGCACCTACGAGCAGTACTTC; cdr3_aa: CASSATGGGTYEQYF
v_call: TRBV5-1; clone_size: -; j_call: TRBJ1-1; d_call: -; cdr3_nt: TGCGCCAGCAGCTTGGAATGGGAGACTGAAGCTTTCTTT; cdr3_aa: CASSLEWETEAFF
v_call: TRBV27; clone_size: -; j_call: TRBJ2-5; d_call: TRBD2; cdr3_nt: TGTGCCAGCAGTTTAGGGGGCCTAGCGGGGCAAGAGACCCAGTACTTC; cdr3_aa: CASSLGGLAGQETQYF
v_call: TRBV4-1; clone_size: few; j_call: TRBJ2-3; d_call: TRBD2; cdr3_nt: TGCGCCAGCAGCCAAGAGGGAAGTTGGACTAGCGGGAGAACAGATACGCAGTATTTT; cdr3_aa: CASSQEGSWTSGRTDTQYF
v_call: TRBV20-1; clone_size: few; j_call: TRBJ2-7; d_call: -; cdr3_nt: TGCAGTGCTAGAGACGCGTACGAGCAGTACTTC; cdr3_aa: CSARDAYEQYF
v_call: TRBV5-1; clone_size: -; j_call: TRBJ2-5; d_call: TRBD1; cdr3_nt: TGCGCCAGCAGCGCGACAGGGGGGAGTTTAGGGGAGACCCAGTACTTC; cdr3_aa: CASSATGGSLGETQYF
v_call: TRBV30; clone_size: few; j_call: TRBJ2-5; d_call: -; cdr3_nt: TGTGCCTGGAGTAGCAGGGAGACCCAGTACTTC; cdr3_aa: CAWSSRETQYF
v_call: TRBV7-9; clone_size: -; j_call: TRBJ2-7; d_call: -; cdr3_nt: TGTGCCAGCAGTCGCTCGGGTCTCGGAAACGAGCAGTACTTC; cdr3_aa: CASSRSGLGNEQYF
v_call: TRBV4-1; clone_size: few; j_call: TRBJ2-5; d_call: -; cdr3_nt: TGCGCCAGCAGCCAAGCTAGCACTCAGACCCAGTACTTC; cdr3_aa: CASSQASTQTQYF